The 5 T cell receptor beta chains reported below all come from one sample, sequenced in a study of blood T cell repertoires in COVID-19 (dated by TCRdb to 2020 to 2021). Library construction relied on the immunoSEQ multiplex PCR assay. Held by TCRdb, this immuneACCESS table contains in-frame sequences only and omits some clones. Under half of the omission traces to an unresolved V gene where checked; the cause of the rest is unknown. The sample table contains a few hundred thousand clones; only one count was recorded for about nine tenths of them. 10% to 15% of the sample goes to the ten largest clones. The specimen sequenced was peripheral blood. These receptors were obtained from a woman in her forties or fifties with COVID-19, enrolled during active disease.

The chain is built from TRBV5-5 and TRBJ2-7; a possible D gene is TRBD2 (5 bases). The germline V gene has CDR1 SGHKS and CDR2 YYEKEE (reference sequence). CDR3 size: 15 residues. Trimming took 5 bases from V and 2 from J, leaving 17 bases between them. The CDR3: CASRGSWRNAYEQYF. The CDR3 DNA sequence: TGTGCCAGCAGGGGGTCGTGGAGGAATGCCTACGAGCAGTACTTC.

The chain is built from TRBV12-5 and TRBJ2-5, with 8 nucleotides matching TRBD1. CDR3 size: 14 residues. Trimming at V came to 1 base and at J to 2 bases, leaving 0 bases not matched to a gene. Looked up from germline, CDR1 is LGHNT and CDR2 is FRNRAP. The CDR3: CASGLGDRQETQYF. CDR3 sequence (DNA): TGTGCTAGTGGTTTGGGGGACAGGCAAGAGACCCAGTACTTC.

The chain recombines TRBV19 with TRBJ1-5, with D tentatively TRBD1 (5 bases). The CDR3 runs 15 residues. Germline V gene sequence: CDR1 LNHDA, CDR2 SQIVND (reference sequence). Trimming took off 7 bases at V and 3 bases at J, with 16 bases between the two ends. DNA for the CDR3: TGTGCCAGTACCCCCTCCGGGGGTAACAATCAGCCCCAGCATTTT. Translating gives CASTPSGGNNQPQHF.

This chain joins TRBV3-1 (or the pseudogene TRBV3-2) and TRBJ1-4; D call uncertain. CDR1 is LGHDT and CDR2 is YNNKEL in the germline V gene (reference sequence). CDR3 length equals 11 residues. Between the trimmed V and J ends, which lost 2 bases and 8 bases, there was a span of 3 bases. The CDR3 nucleotides read TGTGCCAGCAGCCAAACAGAAAAACTGTTTTTT. It encodes CASSQTEKLFF.

The chain recombines TRBV2 with TRBJ2-1, with 15 bases lining up with TRBD2. Germline CDR1 and CDR2: SNHLY and FYNNEI. The V gene end was trimmed by 6 bases and the J gene end by 7 bases; junction bases not matched to a gene: 19. This CDR3 has 20 residues. CDR3 region: CASRDIERTSGGAVPNEQFF. The CDR3 region has the DNA TGTGCCAGCAGAGATATCGAAAGGACTAGCGGGGGGGCGGTCCCGAATGAGCAGTTCTTC.